This entry lists 21 T cell receptor beta chains sequenced from one sample in a study of T cell repertoires in cytomegalovirus infection. Each CDR3 protein is one row after TCRdb ran MiXCR on the reads. This table has roughly 230,000 distinct CDR3 sequences, about 20% appearing once. The sequenced sample was CD8+ T cells from PBMCs. Receptor source: a human donor in good health (CMV status not recorded). Some clones in this sample may be carry-over from other donors' samples.

This clonotype was detected ten times or more. This rearrangement joins TRBV7-9 to TRBJ2-5, with 8 positions matching TRBD2. This CDR3 is built from 17 residues. The V gene's germline CDR1 is SEHNR and CDR2 FQNEAQ (reference sequence). The J segment lost 4 bases and the V segment lost 5 bases, leaving 15 bases of the junction unmatched. The CDR3 DNA reads as TGTGCCAGCAGCCCCCGTTTTAGCGGGGTGCTTCCAGAGACCCAGTACTTC. Protein sequence: CASSPRFSGVLPETQYF.

In this sample, this clonotype turned up a few times. The chain recombines TRBV28 with TRBJ2-2; TRBD1 or TRBD2 may be the D gene (5 bases each). Germline V CDR1 and CDR2: MDHEN, SYDVKM. V was cut by 10 bases and J by 0 bases, with 15 bases left in between. The CDR3 runs 15 residues. This CDR3 is CATYLGDTNTGELFF. The CDR3 DNA follows: TGTGCCACCTATTTGGGGGATACGAACACCGGGGAGCTGTTTTTT.

This chain links TRBV12-3 or TRBV12-4 with TRBJ2-1, with a tentative D call TRBD1 (7 bases). The CDR3 extends over 15 amino acids. V was trimmed by 5 bases and J by 2 bases, leaving 13 bases between them. CDR3 bases: TGTGCCAGCAGTCAGGGGGGCAACCCCTACAATGAGCAGTTCTTC. Residues: CASSQGGNPYNEQFF.

This clonotype was recorded at least ten times. The chain employs TRBV7-6 and TRBJ2-7, with 7 nucleotides matching TRBD1. Looked up from germline, CDR1 is SGHVS and CDR2 is FNYEAQ. CDR3 size: 14 residues. V dropped 5 bases and J dropped 0; count of bases not matched to a gene: 4. The CDR3 reads CASSPGQVSYEQYF. In nucleotides, the CDR3 is TGTGCCAGCAGCCCTGGACAGGTCTCCTACGAGCAGTACTTC.

A few counts support this clonotype. This chain joins TRBV2 and TRBJ1-1; D unresolved. Per germline, CDR1 SNHLY and CDR2 FYNNEI. This CDR3 is built from 13 residues. V lost 9 bases and J lost 1, with 12 bases in between. CDR3 DNA: TGTGCCAGGTCTGTTTCCCAGAACACTGAAGCTTTCTTT. This codes for CARSVSQNTEAFF.

The V gene is TRBV20-1, the J gene TRBJ1-1; D perhaps matches TRBD1 (5 bases). This CDR3 contains 12 residues. Trimming stripped 4 bases from V and 11 bases from J, with 17 bases between. CDR1 and CDR2 (germline): DFQATT, SNEGSKA (reference sequence). CDR3 residues: CSATPSRGSAFF. The CDR3 DNA reads as TGCAGTGCTACCCCGTCGAGGGGTTCGGCTTTCTTT.

This clonotype came up a few times. V gene TRBV5-6 combines with J gene TRBJ1-1; the D gene is possibly TRBD1 (5 bases). CDR1 is SGHDT, CDR2 YYEEEE, per germline. V lost 4 bases and J 6 bases, leaving 19 bases between the germline ends. The CDR3 sequence is 15 residues long. The CDR3 loop is CASSGDSRGKAEAFF. The CDR3 DNA is TGTGCCAGCAGCGGAGACAGCCGGGGTAAGGCTGAAGCTTTCTTT.

This clonotype was picked up a small number of times. CDR3 in amino acids: CASSPRDLANTEAFF. The CDR3 nucleotides read TGTGCCAGCAGCCCCCGGGACCTAGCGAACACTGAAGCTTTCTTT. This chain uses TRBV7-9 with TRBJ1-1; a weak D match, TRBD1 (5 bases). The germline V and J ends were trimmed by 5 bases and 1 base, with 14 bases remaining between them. CDR1 and CDR2 from the germline V gene are SEHNR and FQNEAQ (reference sequence). The CDR3 consists of 15 residues.

This clonotype has just a few counts. The DNA for the CDR3 is TGTGCCAGCAGCTACGGGGGGGTTCCCTACGAGCAGTACTTC. Translated, it gives CASSYGGVPYEQYF. This sequence joins TRBV11-1 and TRBJ2-7; TRBD2 matches 8 bases. Trimming at V came to 4 bases and at J to 2 bases, leaving 4 bases not matched to a gene. The CDR3 extends over 14 amino acids. Germline values: CDR1 SGHAT, CDR2 FQDESV (reference sequence).

The CDR3 loop is CASSQEEEGTEAFF. The CDR3, as DNA: TGCGCCAGCAGCCAAGAAGAGGAGGGCACTGAAGCTTTCTTT. This rearrangement joins TRBV4-1 to TRBJ1-1, with unresolved D. There are 14 residues in the CDR3. Germline CDR1 and CDR2: MGHRA and YSYEKL. The ends were cut back, 0 bases at V and 4 bases at J, with 9 bases in the middle.

The chain joins TRBV20-1 to TRBJ2-2, with unresolved D. The germline V gene has CDR1 DFQATT and CDR2 SNEGSKA (reference sequence). The ends were cut back, 2 bases at V and 6 bases at J, with 7 bases in the middle. This CDR3 comprises 12 residues. CDR3 sequence reads: CSARSLSGELFF. Here the CDR3 DNA reads TGCAGTGCTAGATCACTTTCCGGGGAGCTGTTTTTT.

This clonotype was picked up many times. The chain joins TRBV12-3 or TRBV12-4 to TRBJ2-1; 7 bases fit TRBD2. The CDR3 runs 18 residues. V shed 6 bases, J shed 2 bases, and the junction held 16 bases outside the gene matches. The CDR3 DNA follows: TGTGCCAGCAGACCGTCTTTAGGAAGCGGGAAGACCTACAATGAGCAGTTCTTC. Its translation is CASRPSLGSGKTYNEQFF.

For the CDR3, the DNA is TGTGCCAGCAGACGGGGGGCATTTGAGCAGTACTTC. Its translation: CASRRGAFEQYF. The chain couples TRBV2 to TRBJ2-7, with a weak D call TRBD2 (7 bases). From germline, CDR1 is SNHLY and CDR2 FYNNEI. V was shortened by 6 bases and J by 7 bases, with 13 bases between the two germline ends. The CDR3 extends over 12 amino acids.

On this clonotype: With a much larger clone just one base away, this may be a read error. The rearrangement joins TRBV12-3 or TRBV12-4 to TRBJ1-5; the D gene is possibly TRBD1 (5 bases). There are 13 residues in the CDR3. The DNA of the CDR3 is TGTGCCAGAAGTTTAGGCCAGGGTTCGCCCCAGCATTTT. It codes for CARSLGQGSPQHF.

This clonotype was picked up many times. V is TRBV28 and J is TRBJ1-5; D uncertain. CDR3 length: 16 residues. CDR1 and CDR2 from the germline V gene are MDHEN and SYDVKM. Trimming shortened V by 5 bases and J by 4 bases, and 18 bases separated the two germline ends. In DNA form, the CDR3 reads TGTGCCAGCAGTCCTTCCCTACCATCCCTTAATCAGCCCCAGCATTTT. Protein sequence: CASSPSLPSLNQPQHF.

The chain employs TRBV27 and TRBJ2-2, with D perhaps assigned TRBD1 or TRBD2 (5 bases each). Trimming took off 4 bases at V and 2 bases at J, with 11 bases between the two ends. This CDR3 is 15 amino acids long. Germline CDR1 MNHEY, CDR2 SMNVEV (reference sequence). CDR3 residues: CASSWSGPNTGELFF. The CDR3 region has the DNA TGTGCCAGCAGTTGGTCGGGGCCTAACACCGGGGAGCTGTTTTTT.

The chain carries TRBV27 and TRBJ2-1; 10 nucleotides line up with TRBD1. The CDR3 has 18 amino acids. J lost 8 bases, V lost 1 base, and 14 bases had no gene match. CDR1 is MNHEY and CDR2 is SMNVEV in the germline V gene (reference sequence). The CDR3 spells CASSLLETGGRLSHEQFF. CDR3 bases: TGTGCCAGCAGTTTATTGGAGACAGGGGGCCGACTTAGCCATGAGCAGTTCTTC.

This clonotype has a handful of counts. The chain couples TRBV14 to TRBJ2-1, with a weak D call TRBD2 (6 bases). Germline CDR1 is SGHDN and CDR2 is FVKESK. The CDR3 loop spans 16 amino acids. The ends were cut back, 4 bases at V and 1 base at J, with 14 bases in the middle. Here the CDR3 reads CASSRGGSLSYNEQFF. CDR3 nucleotide sequence: TGTGCCAGCAGCCGCGGAGGGTCCCTGTCCTACAATGAGCAGTTCTTC.

The rearrangement joins TRBV28 to TRBJ1-1; D is ambiguous. With 6 bases removed from V and 8 bases from J, the gap between germline ends came to 16 bases. The germline V gene has CDR1 MDHEN and CDR2 SYDVKM. This CDR3 has 13 residues. CDR3 in DNA: TGTGCCAGCAGCCTCACCTTGGTTCGGGAAGCTTTCTTT. This encodes CASSLTLVREAFF.

V and J are TRBV12-3 or TRBV12-4 and TRBJ1-5, with TRBD1 as a possible D gene (5 bases). This CDR3 is 14 amino acids long. Trimming cost V 2 bases and J 3 bases, with 8 bases left between them. The CDR3 loop reads CASSLTGLNQPQHF. CDR3 sequence (DNA): TGTGCCAGCAGTTTAACGGGGCTCAATCAGCCCCAGCATTTT.

The chain employs TRBV29-1 and TRBJ2-7, with a weak D call TRBD1 (6 bases). This CDR3 region has 10 residues. Germline V gene lookup returns CDR1 SQVTM and CDR2 ANQGSEA. V was clipped by 5 bases and J by 7 bases, with 9 bases between them. The CDR3 sequence: CSVSGTEQYF. The CDR3, as DNA: TGCAGCGTTTCCGGGACAGAGCAGTACTTC.